One and the same sample provided the 30 T cell receptor beta chains below, sequenced in a study of regulatory dendritic cells for organ transplantation. Profiling relied on immunoSEQ multiplex PCR, and the TCRdb table lists in-frame clones only, not all of them. This table has around 29,000 clones, approximately 81% appearing once. The sequenced sample consisted of naive CD8+ T cells from blood. Subset specified: CD45RA+ naive T cells. The receptors come from a human donor in good health.

The chain recombines TRBV7-9 with TRBJ2-2, with 7 bases fitting TRBD1. The germline V gene encodes CDR1 SEHNR and CDR2 FQNEAQ (reference sequence). J gave up 3 bases and V 5 bases, and 6 bases lay outside the gene matches. The CDR3 length is 15 residues. The CDR3 reads CASSTHDRDTGELFF. The DNA of the CDR3 is TGTGCCAGCAGCACCCACGACAGGGACACCGGGGAGCTGTTTTTT.

The gene calls are TRBV11-2 and TRBJ2-1, with 9 bases identical to TRBD2. The ends lost 2 bases at V and 5 bases at J; junction bases unmatched: 10. The CDR3 spans 17 residues. Germline CDR1 and CDR2: SGHAT and FQNNGV. In nucleotides, the CDR3 is TGTGCCAGCAGCTTATACTTTGGGGGCGGGGGGGACAATGAGCAGTTCTTC. Its protein product is CASSLYFGGGGDNEQFF.

The chain couples TRBV6-6 to TRBJ2-7, with D tentatively TRBD2 (5 bases). In germline, CDR1 is MNHNY, CDR2 SVGAGI (reference sequence). V lost 7 bases, J lost 3 bases, and 16 bases lay in between. The CDR3 is 14 amino acids. The CDR3 sequence is CASKWETKVYEQYF. The CDR3 nucleotides read TGTGCCAGCAAGTGGGAGACCAAAGTCTACGAGCAGTACTTC.

The chain combines TRBV13 with TRBJ1-1; D might be TRBD1 (6 bases). Germline-derived CDR1 and CDR2 are PRHDT and FYEKMQ (reference sequence). Trimming removed 5 bases at V and 8 bases at J, with 12 bases between. The CDR3 covers 12 residues. The CDR3 is CASSQGRGEAFF. In DNA, the CDR3 is TGTGCCAGCAGCCAGGGCAGGGGAGAAGCTTTCTTT.

The chain has TRBV7-2 and TRBJ1-5; weak D call: TRBD1 (5 bases). V was shortened by 6 bases and J by 7 bases, with 13 bases between the two germline ends. The germline V gene has CDR1 SGHTA and CDR2 FQGNSA. This CDR3 spans 13 amino acids. CDR3 DNA sequence: TGTGCCAGCAGACCTACAGGATACCAGCCCCAGCATTTT. Protein: CASRPTGYQPQHF.

The chain combines TRBV5-6 with TRBJ1-2, with TRBD1 identical over 8 bases. The CDR3 spans 13 residues. After removal of 3 bases from V and 6 bases from J, the junction contained 4 bases not matched to a gene. CDR1 is SGHDT, CDR2 YYEEEE, per germline. CDR3 DNA sequence: TGTGCCAGCAGCTCCCAGGGGGCGCATGGCTACACCTTC. This codes for CASSSQGAHGYTF.

The V call is TRBV7-8, the J call TRBJ2-5; 11 bases are shared with TRBD2. Germline trimming cut 6 bases from V and 5 bases from J; bases unmatched to any gene: 14. The CDR3 is 17 residues long. The germline gives CDR1 SGHVS, CDR2 FQNEAQ. Here the CDR3 reads CASRVASGGLSGETQYF. Here the CDR3 DNA reads TGTGCCAGCAGGGTGGCTAGCGGGGGGCTCTCAGGGGAGACCCAGTACTTC.

The chain is built from TRBV23-1 and TRBJ2-4, with 8 nucleotides matching TRBD1. TRBV23-1 is an open reading frame, and its role is uncertain. This CDR3 contains 19 residues. Trimming took 4 bases from V and 0 from J; bases not matched to a gene: 14. CDR3 DNA sequence: TGCGCCAGCAGTCCCCAGGGGACAGGCGACCAGCTAGCCAAAAACATTCAGTACTTC. This sequence encodes CASSPQGTGDQLAKNIQYF.

V is TRBV4-3 and J is TRBJ1-2, with unresolved D. The CDR3 has 15 residues. The V gene's germline CDR1 is LGHNA and CDR2 YSLEER. V was cut by 0 bases and J by 1 base, with 9 bases left in between. CDR3 coding DNA: TGCGCCAGCAGCCAAGATCCGGGAATTAACTATGGCTACACCTTC. Its translation is CASSQDPGINYGYTF.

V and J are TRBV6-6 and TRBJ2-3, with 7 bases lining up with TRBD2. The CDR3 is 15 residues long. The ends lost 6 bases at V and 6 bases at J; junction bases unmatched: 12. The germline V gene encodes CDR1 MNHNY and CDR2 SVGAGI (reference sequence). CDR3 DNA: TGTGCCAGCAGGGATCTAGCGGTGGGATTTGATACGCAGTATTTT. The encoded protein is CASRDLAVGFDTQYF.

A few counts support this clone. The CDR3 DNA reads as TGTGCCAGCAGCTTAGGGAGCGGGCTCGAGCAGTACTTC. Amino acids: CASSLGSGLEQYF. The gene calls are TRBV7-8 and TRBJ2-7; TRBD2 is a possible D gene (6 bases). V was pared by 1 base and J by 6 bases, with 10 bases between. Germline V gene sequence: CDR1 SGHVS, CDR2 FQNEAQ. The CDR3 is 13 amino acids.

J is TRBJ1-2 and V is TRBV19; a possible D gene is TRBD1 (5 bases). The V gene lost 8 bases and the J gene lost 8 bases, with 12 bases spanning the gap. This CDR3 has 11 residues. From germline, CDR1 is LNHDA and CDR2 SQIVND (reference sequence). The CDR3 reads CASYQGSGYTF. In nucleotides, the CDR3 is TGTGCCAGTTACCAGGGTAGCGGCTACACCTTC.

The gene calls are TRBV6-5 and TRBJ2-1; TRBD2 aligns across 9 bases. CDR3 size: 15 residues. Germline values: CDR1 MNHEY, CDR2 SVGAGI. Losses at the gene ends were 2 bases for V and 6 bases for J; bases not matched to a gene: 5. For the CDR3, the DNA is TGTGCCAGCAGTTACCTGCGGGGGGGCCCCAATGAGCAGTTCTTC. It encodes CASSYLRGGPNEQFF.

The V and J genes are TRBV19 and TRBJ2-5; 7 bases are shared with TRBD2. With V trimmed by 1 base and J by 2 bases, 7 bases remained unmatched. The CDR3 extends over 16 amino acids. Germline V gene lookup returns CDR1 LNHDA and CDR2 SQIVND (reference sequence). The CDR3 is CASSIGSAGNQETQYF. The CDR3 coding sequence is TGTGCCAGTAGTATAGGCTCAGCGGGGAATCAAGAGACCCAGTACTTC.

CDR3 sequence (DNA): TGCGCCAGCAGCCAAGTCAAGGGGGTGTATTCACCCCTCCACTTT. Its translation is CASSQVKGVYSPLHF. The rearrangement joins TRBV4-3 to TRBJ1-6, with D perhaps matching TRBD1 (6 bases). This CDR3 has 15 amino acids. Trimming removed 1 base from V and 8 bases from J, with 12 bases in between. Germline V CDR1 and CDR2: LGHNA, YSLEER.

The chain is built from TRBV7-9 and TRBJ2-3; 9 nucleotides match TRBD1. The CDR3 is 15 residues long. From germline, CDR1 is SEHNR and CDR2 FQNEAQ (reference sequence). After removal of 3 bases from V and 4 bases from J, the junction contained 5 bases not matched to a gene. The CDR3 region is CASSFPGQGPDTQYF. The CDR3 DNA is TGTGCCAGCAGCTTCCCTGGACAGGGGCCAGATACGCAGTATTTT.

This chain uses TRBV7-9 with TRBJ2-2; 9 bases are shared with TRBD1. The germline CDR1 and CDR2 sequences are SEHNR and FQNEAQ (reference sequence). The V segment lost 5 bases and the J segment 1 base; nucleotides outside the gene matches: 2. CDR3 length: 15 amino acids. CDR3: CASSAGQGNTGELFF. The DNA for the CDR3 is TGTGCCAGCAGCGCGGGACAGGGGAACACCGGGGAGCTGTTTTTT.

V gene TRBV9 combines with J gene TRBJ2-2; tentative D call: TRBD1 (6 bases). Germline-derived CDR1 and CDR2 are SGDLS and YYNGEE. V was trimmed by 0 bases and J by 6 bases, leaving 15 bases between them. The CDR3 has 16 amino acids. The CDR3 region has the DNA TGTGCCAGCAGCGTAGCTGGAACAGGGCGTCCCGGGGAGCTGTTTTTT. Translating it yields CASSVAGTGRPGELFF.

This clone was seen only once. J is TRBJ2-3 and V is TRBV27, with a possible D match to TRBD1 (6 bases). This CDR3 region has 13 residues. V was shortened by 5 bases and J by 5 bases, with 11 bases between the two germline ends. From germline, CDR1 is MNHEY and CDR2 SMNVEV (reference sequence). The CDR3 DNA reads as TGTGCCAGCAGTCCCGACAGGAAAGATACGCAGTATTTT. Translation gives CASSPDRKDTQYF.

This chain uses TRBV7-9 with TRBJ2-2, with no clear D. Trimming left V 3 bases short and J 1 base short, with 9 bases between. The germline V gene encodes CDR1 SEHNR and CDR2 FQNEAQ (reference sequence). CDR3 length equals 15 residues. The CDR3 region has the DNA TGTGCCAGCAGCTTTGCGGTAGTGAACACCGGGGAGCTGTTTTTT. Translation gives CASSFAVVNTGELFF.

The genes are TRBV7-6 and TRBJ2-3; 7 bases are shared with TRBD2. V lost 2 bases and J lost 0; bases outside the gene matches: 5. Germline lookup yields CDR1 SGHVS and CDR2 FNYEAQ. The CDR3 totals 16 residues. The CDR3 DNA reads TGTGCCAGCAGCTTATTCGGGACTAAGAGCACAGATACGCAGTATTTT. It yields the protein CASSLFGTKSTDTQYF.

This sequence joins TRBV7-2 and TRBJ1-1; TRBD1 matches at 7 bases. The V gene end was trimmed by 4 bases and the J gene end by 4 bases; junction bases not matched to a gene: 9. The CDR3 has 15 residues. Germline lookup yields CDR1 SGHTA and CDR2 FQGNSA. The CDR3 here is CASSYEQGLSTEAFF. Here the CDR3 DNA reads TGTGCCAGCAGCTACGAACAGGGGCTGAGCACTGAAGCTTTCTTT.

This chain links TRBV21-1 with TRBJ2-3; the table assigns TRBD2, which was not confirmed against the DNA. TRBV21-1 is a pseudogene segment. The CDR3 extends over 17 amino acids. CDR3 nucleotides: TGTGCCAGCAGCAAAGGTCCGCCTAGCGGGGGGGAGAATACGCAGTATTTT. Its translation: CASSKGPPSGGENTQYF.

This chain links TRBV5-1 with TRBJ2-5, with a possible D match to TRBD2 (6 bases). The J call could be wrong; TRBJ2-7 is a better fit for the DNA end. The CDR3 spans 14 residues. The germline CDR1 and CDR2 sequences are SGHRS and YFSETQ. The CDR3 DNA follows: TGCGCCAGCAGCCCGGGAGCGAGAAATTACGAGCAGTACTTC. Translating it yields CASSPGARNYEQYF.

The chain joins TRBV5-4 to TRBJ1-2; D gene unclear. V lost 10 bases, J lost 1 base, and 11 bases lay in between. CDR3 length: 12 residues. Looked up from germline, CDR1 is SGHNT and CDR2 is YYREEE (reference sequence). DNA of the CDR3: TGTGCCTTCTATAGTTTTAACTATGGCTACACCTTC. As protein: CAFYSFNYGYTF.

This clone was counted a few times. CDR3 residues: CSVGRDRDGYTF. In DNA form, the CDR3 reads TGCAGCGTTGGCCGGGACAGGGATGGCTACACCTTC. V and J are TRBV29-1 and TRBJ1-2; TRBD1 matches 9 bases. CDR1 and CDR2 from the germline V gene are SQVTM and ANQGSEA. This CDR3 contains 12 residues. Trimming at V came to 4 bases and at J to 6 bases, leaving 3 bases not matched to a gene.

This chain joins TRBV5-1 and TRBJ1-3, with TRBD1 identical over 8 bases. V shed 0 bases and J 0 bases; nucleotides not matched to a gene: 5. Germline V gene lookup returns CDR1 SGHRS and CDR2 YFSETQ. There are 17 residues in the CDR3. CDR3 nucleotides: TGCGCCAGCAGCTTGGGCGCCGGGACAGGCTCTGGAAACACCATATATTTT. As protein: CASSLGAGTGSGNTIYF.

The chain uses TRBV12-5 and TRBJ2-1, with unresolved D. Per the germline V gene, CDR1 is LGHNT and CDR2 is FRNRAP. The CDR3 is 13 residues long. The V and J ends lost 0 bases and 8 bases respectively, with 8 bases between them. This CDR3 reads CASGLVSPDEQFF. The CDR3 DNA reads TGTGCTAGTGGTTTGGTATCCCCTGATGAGCAGTTCTTC.

The genes are TRBV21-1 and TRBJ1-5; the D segment call TRBD1 is taken from the table without a DNA check. TRBV21-1 is reported as a pseudogene. This CDR3 contains 16 residues. The CDR3 coding sequence is TGTGCCAGCAGCAGGCCTCCAGGACAGTTTATTCAGCCCCAGCATTTT. It specifies CASSRPPGQFIQPQHF.

Points on this clone: An end of the junction does not agree with germline; a read error may underlie this. CDR3 loop: CASKLSSGVPYGQYF. In nucleotides, the CDR3 is TGTGCCAGCAAGCTGTCGTCGGGGGTTCCCTACGGGCAGTACTTC. The rearrangement links TRBV7-8 to TRBJ2-7; TRBD2 is a possible D gene (6 bases). Per germline, CDR1 SGHVS and CDR2 FQNEAQ. The CDR3 covers 15 residues.